The 17 T cell receptor beta chains presented below share a single source sample, sequenced in a study of OX40 agonist ivuxolimab in advanced cancers. Some clones are missing from TCRdb's copy, which holds only in-frame ones; the method was immunoSEQ multiplex PCR. Of tens of thousands of clones in the sample, roughly 86% were seen once. Material: CD4+ or CD8+ T cells sorted from blood, obtained in a trial of the OX40 agonist ivuxolimab. The receptors were sampled from an adult with an advanced solid tumor such as melanoma, head and neck, liver or kidney cancer.

The chain combines TRBV7-8 with TRBJ1-1, with 7 positions matching TRBD1. This CDR3 has 13 residues. V shed 5 bases and J 6 bases; nucleotides not matched to a gene: 6. Germline V CDR1 and CDR2: SGHVS, FQNEAQ. CDR3 in DNA: TGTGCCAGCAGCCCCGTTGACAGGGCTGAAGCTTTCTTT. Translation: CASSPVDRAEAFF.

J is TRBJ2-1 and V is TRBV19, with a possible D match to TRBD2 (5 bases). Per the germline V gene, CDR1 is LNHDA and CDR2 is SQIVND (reference sequence). The CDR3 runs 15 residues. Trimming stripped 5 bases from V and 4 bases from J, with 15 bases between. CDR3 DNA: TGTGCCAGTAGTGCCGCGGACTTCGAGTACAATGAGCAGTTCTTC. Translated, it gives CASSAADFEYNEQFF.

A few counts support this clone. The rearrangement links TRBV19 to TRBJ2-7; 10 bases map to TRBD2. Trimming took 5 bases from V and 2 from J; bases not matched to a gene: 12. CDR3 length: 17 amino acids. Germline V gives CDR1 LNHDA, CDR2 SQIVND (reference sequence). Written as DNA, the CDR3 is TGTGCCAGTAGTCAGGAGGTTACTAGCGGGATAACCTACGAGCAGTACTTC. Translated: CASSQEVTSGITYEQYF.

V and J are TRBV18 and TRBJ1-3, with D possibly being TRBD1 (6 bases). CDR1 is KGHSH, CDR2 LQKENI, per germline. The CDR3 totals 15 residues. Trimming stripped 3 bases from V and 4 bases from J, with 13 bases between. CDR3 in DNA: TGTGCCAGCTCACCCTTGGTGGGGACAGGAAACACCATATATTTT. It codes for CASSPLVGTGNTIYF. Filled out from reference TRBV18 and TRBJ1-3, the complete variable domain reads NAGVMQNPRHLVRRRGQEARLRCSPMKGHSHVYWYRQLPEEGLKFMVYLQKENIIDESGMPKERFSAEFPKEGPSILRIQQVVRGDSAAYFCASSPLVGTGNTIYFGEGSWLTVV.

V gene TRBV6-6 combines with J gene TRBJ2-7; D unclear. Trimming left V 7 bases short and J 1 base short, with 17 bases between. Germline-derived CDR1 and CDR2 are MNHNY and SVGAGI (reference sequence). The CDR3 has 15 amino acids. The DNA for the CDR3 is TGTGCCAGCACCGAGAGGTATCCTCAGTCCTACGAGCAGTACTTC. Its protein product is CASTERYPQSYEQYF.

The rearrangement uses TRBV7-9 and TRBJ1-2; D may be TRBD1 (6 bases). CDR3 length: 13 amino acids. Trimming left V 5 bases short and J 2 bases short, with 9 bases between. Germline V gene lookup returns CDR1 SEHNR and CDR2 FQNEAQ (reference sequence). This CDR3 is CASSPTGNYGYTF. The CDR3 nucleotides are TGTGCCAGCAGCCCCACAGGGAACTATGGCTACACCTTC.

The sample holds a few counts of this clone. The V and J genes are TRBV27 and TRBJ1-2, with TRBD1 as a possible D gene (6 bases). Germline CDR1 and CDR2: MNHEY and SMNVEV (reference sequence). This CDR3 region has 15 residues. Trimming left V 3 bases short and J 0 bases short, with 11 bases between. Here the CDR3 DNA reads TGTGCCAGCAGTTTGAGGGGGGGGGCTAACTATGGCTACACCTTC. Translation: CASSLRGGANYGYTF.

CDR3: CASSYSKATSIYEQYF. The CDR3 nucleotides read TGTGCCAGCAGTTACTCGAAAGCTACCTCTATCTACGAGCAGTACTTC. V gene TRBV6-5 combines with J gene TRBJ2-7; D gene uncertain. CDR3 length: 16 residues. The germline V and J ends were trimmed by 0 bases and 3 bases, with 15 bases remaining between them. Germline V lookup: CDR1 MNHEY, CDR2 SVGAGI.

A word on this clone: The missing conserved phenylalanine or tryptophan at the end of this CDR3 makes a read error likely. The rearrangement joins TRBV28 to TRBJ1-2; 9 positions agree with TRBD1. In germline, CDR1 is MDHEN, CDR2 SYDVKM. This CDR3 region has 13 residues. V trimming: 5 bases; J trimming: 8 bases; junction bases outside the gene matches: 6. In nucleotides, the CDR3 is TGTGCCAGCAGTGGGACAGGGCTGGTGGGCTACACCTCC. As protein: CASSGTGLVGYTS.

This clone has a handful of counts. V usage is TRBV28 and J usage is TRBJ2-2; D gene unclear. CDR1 is MDHEN, CDR2 SYDVKM, per germline. The CDR3 runs to 13 residues. Trimming removed 4 bases from V and 1 base from J, with 4 bases in between. CDR3: CASSWQNTGELFF. CDR3 nucleotides: TGTGCCAGCAGTTGGCAGAACACCGGGGAGCTGTTTTTT.

The chain is built from TRBV4-3 and TRBJ1-3, with D unresolved. Germline V gene sequence: CDR1 LGHNA, CDR2 YSLEER. V lost 0 bases and J lost 5, with 11 bases in between. The CDR3 is 15 amino acids. CDR3 nucleotide sequence: TGCGCCAGCAGCCAAGATTATGCGGGGAGAAACACCATATATTTT. Protein product: CASSQDYAGRNTIYF.

The chain carries TRBV13 and TRBJ2-7; 9 bases align to TRBD1. The CDR3 sequence is 15 residues long. Germline CDR1 is PRHDT and CDR2 is FYEKMQ (reference sequence). V lost 2 bases, J lost 3 bases, and 5 bases stayed unmatched. Here the CDR3 reads CASSLRGQGRYEQYF. The CDR3 nucleotides read TGTGCCAGCAGCTTAAGGGGACAGGGCCGCTACGAGCAGTACTTC.

The rearrangement uses TRBV6-6 and TRBJ1-1; D may be TRBD1 (5 bases). Germline V gene sequence: CDR1 MNHNY, CDR2 SVGAGI (reference sequence). The CDR3 consists of 14 residues. With 5 bases removed from V and 2 bases from J, the gap between germline ends came to 12 bases. CDR3 DNA sequence: TGTGCCAGCAGTATACAGGAATCAAACACTGAAGCTTTCTTT. This codes for CASSIQESNTEAFF.

The chain joins TRBV28 to TRBJ2-1; 10 nucleotides line up with TRBD2. The CDR3 is made up of 16 amino acids. V lost 3 bases to trimming and J lost 2 bases; unmatched junction nucleotides: 4. Germline CDR1 is MDHEN and CDR2 is SYDVKM. The CDR3 loop reads CASSLSSGSPYNEQFF. The CDR3 coding sequence is TGTGCCAGCAGTTTGTCTAGCGGGAGCCCCTACAATGAGCAGTTCTTC.

This clone has only a few counts. The CDR3 loop is CASSLGTGGYGYTF. The CDR3 nucleotides are TGTGCCAGCAGCTTGGGGACAGGGGGCTATGGCTACACCTTC. The rearrangement links TRBV7-2 to TRBJ1-2; the match to TRBD1 covers 11 bases. CDR1 SGHTA and CDR2 FQGNSA come from the germline V gene. The CDR3 extends over 14 amino acids. V shed 3 bases and J 4 bases; nucleotides not matched to a gene: 1.

This clone was recorded a few times. The gene calls are TRBV11-3 and TRBJ2-2; D might be TRBD1 or TRBD2, each matching 5 bases. V was trimmed by 5 bases and J by 4 bases, leaving 14 bases between them. This CDR3 comprises 15 residues. Germline assignment: CDR1 SGHNT and CDR2 YENEEA. The CDR3 DNA sequence: TGTGCCAGCAGCCGCGACGGGACCGGCACCGGGGAGCTGTTTTTT. This sequence encodes CASSRDGTGTGELFF.

CDR3 coding DNA: TGTGCCTGGAGTGCTCAGGTTTTGTCGGAAAAACTGTTTTTT. It translates to CAWSAQVLSEKLFF. The gene calls are TRBV30 and TRBJ1-4; D gene uncertain. The CDR3 spans 14 residues. CDR1 GTSNPN and CDR2 SVGIG come from the germline V gene (reference sequence). Trimming removed 1 base from V and 8 bases from J, with 14 bases in between.